The rows below give T cell receptor beta chains drawn from one sample of a study of T cells in Graves' hyperthyroidism and ophthalmopathy. TCRdb called the multiplex PCR reads again in MiXCR, with one record for every CDR3 protein. The sample contains around 250,000 distinct CDR3 sequences, approximately 16% of which appear only once. The sample comprised blood. All receptors derive from a woman between 18 and 29 years old with Graves' ophthalmopathy. Both conserved end residues are part of each CDR3. The order of the fields is V gene, clone size, J gene, D gene, CDR3 DNA, CDR3 protein. D genes are given only for firm matches. Some rows mark clone size as missing; the rest say once, few, many or name a class of expanded clone.

V: TRBV20-1
size: many
J: TRBJ2-7
D: .
DNA: TGCAGTGCCAGGGGCGGGTCGACCTACGAGCAGTACTTC
CDR3: CSARGGSTYEQYF

V: TRBV28
size: many
J: TRBJ2-1
D: .
DNA: TGTGCCAGCAGCCCAGACCATCGGGGTAGCGGCTACAATGAGCAGTTCTTC
CDR3: CASSPDHRGSGYNEQFF

V: TRBV2
size: many
J: TRBJ1-4
D: TRBD1
DNA: TGTGCCAGCAGTTTCGACAGGGGGAATGAAAAACTGTTTTTT
CDR3: CASSFDRGNEKLFF

V: TRBV11-2
size: many
J: TRBJ2-7
D: .
DNA: TGTGCCAGCAGCTTATTGGGGGACGGACCCTACGAGCAGTACTTC
CDR3: CASSLLGDGPYEQYF

V: TRBV20-1
size: .
J: TRBJ1-1
D: TRBD1
DNA: TGCAGTGCTAGAGATCAGACAGGGTCGATGAACACTGAAGCTTTCTTT
CDR3: CSARDQTGSMNTEAFF

V: TRBV20-1
size: many
J: TRBJ1-1
D: .
DNA: TGCAGTGCTAGAGATTGGGCGGGGAGTATGAACACTGAAGCTTTCTTT
CDR3: CSARDWAGSMNTEAFF

V: TRBV6-1
size: many
J: TRBJ2-7
D: TRBD1
DNA: TGTGCCAGCAAGGGGGGACAGGGCTCCTACGAGCAGTACTTC
CDR3: CASKGGQGSYEQYF

V: TRBV2
size: many
J: TRBJ1-1
D: TRBD1
DNA: TGTGCCAGCAGGAGACAGGGCGACACTGAAGCTTTCTTT
CDR3: CASRRQGDTEAFF

V: TRBV5-1
size: many
J: TRBJ2-7
D: TRBD2
DNA: TGCGCCAGCAGCGGCGGGGGGAGTCGGTCCTACGAGCAGTACTTC
CDR3: CASSGGGSRSYEQYF

V: TRBV7-9
size: few
J: TRBJ2-2
D: TRBD1
DNA: TGTGCCAGCAGCCACACCGAAACCGGACAGGGGGGGAACACCGGGGAGCTGTTTTTT
CDR3: CASSHTETGQGGNTGELFF